The rows below give T cell receptor beta chains drawn from one sample of a study of Ad26.COV2.S vaccination and SARS-CoV-2 variants. This table comes from immunoSEQ multiplex PCR, and its TCRdb copy is limited to in-frame clones, with some not included. The sample has approximately 360,000 clones, roughly 80% seen once. The source was peripheral blood, collected in a trial of Ad26.COV2.S vaccine versus placebo. The receptors stem from a person between 18 and 65 years old who received the Ad26.COV2.S COVID-19 vaccine or a placebo. CDR3s leave out the opening cysteine and the closing phenylalanine or tryptophan.

CDR3 length	V gene	J gene	CDR3 protein
13	TRBV30	TRBJ1-1	ACSVGGARGTEAF
13	TRBV7-9	TRBJ2-5	ASSPRLAGRQTQY
13	TRBV7-2	TRBJ1-4	ASSLAVATNEKLF
15	TRBV5-1	TRBJ2-5	ASSITTSGVTQETQY
13	TRBV7-3	TRBJ1-1	ASSQTGVGGTEAF
12	TRBV27	TRBJ2-4	ASSTHRGENIQY
11	TRBV18	TRBJ2-5	ASSPRQGETQY
12	TRBV18	TRBJ2-1	ASSRGQINNEQF
14	TRBV7-2	TRBJ2-1	ASSLAGTSVYNEQF
11	TRBV7-3	TRBJ2-7	ASSLSGQGLKY
11	TRBV6-5	TRBJ2-7	ASSLQGPYEQY
12	TRBV7-8	TRBJ1-2	ASSAMGLNYGYT
12	TRBV7-9	TRBJ2-1	ASSFSFSGSEQF
12	TRBV27	TRBJ1-3	ASSSLGVGNTIY
15	TRBV13	TRBJ2-1	ASSFYPGLSFSNEQF
17	TRBV29-1	TRBJ2-4	SVTGTSDKERYRIDIQY
10	TRBV7-9	TRBJ2-1	AAGASYNEQF
14	TRBV6-1	TRBJ1-5	ASSEGTGGSNQPQH
11	TRBV11-3	TRBJ1-1	ASSLVPNTEAF
13	TRBV5-5	TRBJ1-1	ASSLTGTQNTEAF
11	TRBV19	TRBJ1-2	ASTMRGLGGYT
11	TRBV19	TRBJ2-3	ASRPDATDTQY
10	TRBV3-1/TRBV3-2	TRBJ2-3	ASSFSTDTQY
12	TRBV6-5	TRBJ2-5	ASSYTGGRISQY
18	TRBV4-2	TRBJ2-2	ASSQGPVLVRTVNTGELF
11	TRBV5-1	TRBJ2-5	ASSSDGQETQY
13	TRBV7-7	TRBJ2-3	ASSSGGGRTDTQY
10	TRBV19	TRBJ1-1	ASSTQWTEAF
13	TRBV2	TRBJ2-3	ATSKTSGAPDTQY
12	TRBV11-2	TRBJ1-2	ASSRIRQKDGYT
11	TRBV27	TRBJ1-1	ASSWEVNTEAF
12	TRBV5-1	TRBJ1-3	ASSRTVSGNTIY
12	TRBV11-2	TRBJ1-2	ASSLSQGFDGYT
14	TRBV4-1	TRBJ2-4	ASSPPRTAAKNIQY
13	TRBV24-1	TRBJ1-3	ATSDSGTGGHTIY
12	TRBV29-1	TRBJ1-2	SGSRGLANYGYT
12	TRBV7-9	TRBJ1-3	ASSEDRGGNTIY
10	TRBV6-1	TRBJ1-4	ASSEALEKLF
12	TRBV7-9	TRBJ2-3	ASSPTTWGDTQY
13	TRBV4-3	TRBJ2-5	ASSQDWRSPGAQY
15	TRBV27	TRBJ2-5	ASSPLLRRGIQETQY
10	TRBV6-6	TRBJ2-7	ASSYGDPEQY
12	TRBV12-5	TRBJ2-7	ASGSGTFSYEQY
9	TRBV2	TRBJ2-3	ASLTGGSQY
13	TRBV5-1	TRBJ2-5	ASSSQGGVWETQY
10	TRBV20-1	TRBJ1-1	SASVWDTEAF
9	TRBV30	TRBJ2-2	AYTRPGELF
13	TRBV6-2/TRBV6-3	TRBJ1-5	ASSYAGSGNQPQH
14	TRBV24-1	TRBJ2-2	ATSGGRGRKIGELF
12	TRBV27	TRBJ1-5	ASRLTGEGQPQH
8	TRBV19	TRBJ1-2	AVSAGGYT
12	TRBV6-5	TRBJ1-5	ASIPAASNQPQH
12	TRBV5-1	TRBJ2-5	ASSPGNSRETQY
14	TRBV5-5	TRBJ2-5	ASSLSRDRVQETQY
12	TRBV6-6	TRBJ2-1	ASSNGGLDNEQF
12	TRBV6-2/TRBV6-3	TRBJ2-1	ASSGGGSRNEQF